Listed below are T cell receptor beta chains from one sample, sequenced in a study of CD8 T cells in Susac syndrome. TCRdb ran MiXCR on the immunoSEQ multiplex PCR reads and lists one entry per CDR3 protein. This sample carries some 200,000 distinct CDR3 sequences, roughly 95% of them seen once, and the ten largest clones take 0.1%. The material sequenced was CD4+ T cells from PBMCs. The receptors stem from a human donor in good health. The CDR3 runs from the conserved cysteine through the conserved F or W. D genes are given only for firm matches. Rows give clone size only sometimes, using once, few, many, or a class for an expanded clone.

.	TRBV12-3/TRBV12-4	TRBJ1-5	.	TGTGCCAGCAGCTCTAAAGGTAGCAATCAGCCCCAGCATTTT	CASSSKGSNQPQHF
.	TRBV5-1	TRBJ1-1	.	TGCGCCAGCAGCTTGGCCCCGCCTAACACTGAAGCTTTCTTT	CASSLAPPNTEAFF
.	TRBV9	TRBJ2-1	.	TGTGCCAGCAGCGCTAGTGGCGGAGGAAGGGCCTACAATGAGCAGTTCTTC	CASSASGGGRAYNEQFF
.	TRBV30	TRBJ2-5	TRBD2	TGTGCCTGGAGTCCCGGGGGGGGCGGAGAGACCCAGTACTTC	CAWSPGGGGETQYF
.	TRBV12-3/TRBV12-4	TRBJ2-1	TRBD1	TGTGCCAGCAGTCCCTTATTCGGACAGGTACATAATGAGCAGTTCTTC	CASSPLFGQVHNEQFF
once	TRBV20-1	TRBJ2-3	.	TGCAGTGCCCTGGACGTCAAAACCCGAAGGGAGGATACGCAGTATTTT	CSALDVKTRREDTQYF
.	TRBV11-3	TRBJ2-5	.	TGTGCCAGCAGCTTAGGAGGGGACTCGGAGACCCAGTACTTC	CASSLGGDSETQYF
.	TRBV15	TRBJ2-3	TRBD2	TGTGCCACCAGCAGAGACCCAGCGGGGTTCTTAGATACGCAGTATTTT	CATSRDPAGFLDTQYF
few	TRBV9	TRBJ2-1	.	TGTGCCAGCAGCGTAGCTAGCTCCTACAATGAGCAGTTCTTC	CASSVASSYNEQFF
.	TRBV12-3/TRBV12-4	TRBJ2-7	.	TGTGCCAGCAGTTTTGGTGCGGGGGCTAGGTCCTACGAGCAGTACTTC	CASSFGAGARSYEQYF
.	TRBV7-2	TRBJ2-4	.	TGTGCCAGCAGAGGCCAGGGGGCCAAAAACATTCAGTACTTC	CASRGQGAKNIQYF
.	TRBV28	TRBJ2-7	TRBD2	TGTGCCAGCAGTTCCATAGCGGGAGGTATCTACGAGCAGTACTTC	CASSSIAGGIYEQYF
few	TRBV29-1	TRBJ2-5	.	TGCAGCGTTGAACGGCTGCAAGAGACCCAGTACTTC	CSVERLQETQYF
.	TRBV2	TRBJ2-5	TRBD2	TGTGCCAGCAGTCCGCCACTAGCGGGAGCAGAGACCCAGTACTTC	CASSPPLAGAETQYF
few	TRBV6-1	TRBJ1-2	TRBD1	TGTGCCAGCAGCCACGGGACAGCTAACTATGGCTACACCTTC	CASSHGTANYGYTF
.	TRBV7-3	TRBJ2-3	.	TGTGCCAGCAGCTTGACGGGTCTAGATACGCAGTATTTT	CASSLTGLDTQYF
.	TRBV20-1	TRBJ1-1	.	TGCAGTGCAGAGGGTGGCCAAGGTACTGAAGCTTTCTTT	CSAEGGQGTEAFF
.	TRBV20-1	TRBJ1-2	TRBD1	TGCAGTGCCGCTCCCCACCAGGGGGTAAATGGCTACACCTTC	CSAAPHQGVNGYTF
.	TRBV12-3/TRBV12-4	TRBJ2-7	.	TGTGCCAGCAGTTTAGGCCACAAGCGGTACGAGCAGTACTTC	CASSLGHKRYEQYF
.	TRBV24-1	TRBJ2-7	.	TGTGCCACCAGTGGAGGAGGCACCTACGAGCAGTACTTC	CATSGGGTYEQYF
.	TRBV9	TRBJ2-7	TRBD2	TGTGCCAGCAGCGTAGGGTCCCGACTAGCGGGGGTCAGCTCCTACGAGCAGTACTTC	CASSVGSRLAGVSSYEQYF
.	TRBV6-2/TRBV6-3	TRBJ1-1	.	TGTGCCACCGGGGTGAACACTGAAGCTTTCTTT	CATGVNTEAFF
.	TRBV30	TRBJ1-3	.	TGTGCCTGGAGTAGCTCTGGAAACACCATATATTTT	CAWSSSGNTIYF
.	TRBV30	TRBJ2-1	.	TGTGCCTGGAGTGCGGGAGTCTACAATGAGCAGTTCTTC	CAWSAGVYNEQFF
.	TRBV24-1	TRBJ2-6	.	TGTGCCACCAGTGATTTGCGGGGTCCCGGGGCCAACGTCCTGACTTTC	CATSDLRGPGANVLTF
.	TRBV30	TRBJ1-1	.	TGTGCCTGGAGTGAAACAGGGAACACTGAAGCTTTCTTT	CAWSETGNTEAFF